This T cell receptor beta chain was sequenced in a study of T cell responses to AZD1222 COVID-19 vaccine. Study-level results: In all cases, repertoires were sampled only after the peak T cell response. Mostly white British, mostly female donors; authors suggested clonal diversity may be underestimated.

Libraries were prepared by immunoSEQ multiplex PCR; TCRdb keeps only in-frame clonotypes and omits some of them. The table records 83,000 or so clones, approximately 90% of them present only once. A remark on this clone: What it binds is unknown.

CDR1 and CDR2 from the germline V gene are SGDLS and YYNGEE. Trimming stripped 3 bases from V and 2 bases from J, with 10 bases between. The CDR3 loop spans 14 amino acids. Here the sequenced sample was peripheral blood, taken 28 days after the second AZD1222 dose. This sequence was found in an adult who received the AZD1222 COVID-19 vaccine. The chain carries TRBV9 and TRBJ2-3; D is perhaps TRBD2 (6 bases). The CDR3 coding sequence is TGTGCCAGCAGCGCCCAGCGGGCCACAGATACGCAGTATTTT. Translation gives CASSAQRATDTQYF.